The rows below give T cell receptor beta chains drawn from one sample of a study of CXCR3-negative and CXCR3-positive naive CD8 T cells. TCRdb reprocessed the 5' RACE reads, keeping one entry per CDR3 protein, no DNA. This repertoire includes roughly 110,000 distinct CDR3 sequences. The sample was naive CXCR3+ CD8+ T cells from blood. Every receptor here comes from a human donor in good health. Some clones in this sample may be carry-over from other donors' samples. The CDR3 runs from the conserved cysteine through the conserved F or W. Each record gives: V gene, J gene, CDR3 length, CDR3 protein.

TRBV7-9	TRBJ2-7	14	CASSTGLAVYEQYF
TRBV4-3	TRBJ1-1	14	CASSQDSGNTEAFF
TRBV12-3/TRBV12-4	TRBJ2-1	13	CASSFNLVAEQFF
TRBV6-2/TRBV6-3	TRBJ2-2	17	CASSRSRQKPNTGELFF
TRBV20-1	TRBJ1-1	14	CSARDYGGSDEAFF
TRBV5-1	TRBJ2-7	12	CASSQGDYEQYF
TRBV5-6	TRBJ2-5	14	CASSFSRPRRTQYF
TRBV7-6	TRBJ2-7	14	CASSLVAGGDEQYF
TRBV14	TRBJ2-7	15	CASSQVLAGAYEQYF
TRBV10-3	TRBJ2-3	12	CAISEGASTQYF
TRBV20-1	TRBJ2-7	16	CSAPSPPTGTGNEQYF
TRBV4-2	TRBJ2-2	16	CASSPFPGLENGELFF
TRBV2	TRBJ2-7	14	CASSPPTGGYEQYF
TRBV30	TRBJ2-5	15	CAWHKRQGARETQYF
TRBV25-1	TRBJ2-1	14	CASSEYGGTHEQFF
TRBV10-3	TRBJ2-3	16	CAISEPGTGDTDTQYF
TRBV4-1	TRBJ2-7	13	CASSQDDLGEQYF
TRBV29-1	TRBJ2-1	15	CSAGQGTRVRNEQFF
TRBV6-6	TRBJ2-7	12	CASSYRIGEQYF
TRBV27	TRBJ2-5	14	CASSPEIAEETQYF
TRBV5-1	TRBJ2-3	12	CASSFTGDTQYF
TRBV12-3/TRBV12-4	TRBJ2-1	13	CASSLPGEDEQFF
TRBV12-3/TRBV12-4	TRBJ2-7	14	CASSLWDRGHEQYF
TRBV12-3/TRBV12-4	TRBJ2-7	13	CASSSPPLYEQYF
TRBV28	TRBJ2-3	17	CASSSGTGGFGSDTQYF
TRBV11-2	TRBJ2-5	15	CASSSGGREQETQYF
TRBV28	TRBJ2-7	15	CASHGPSGRVDEQYF
TRBV7-8	TRBJ2-3	16	CASSLALPGPTDTQYF
TRBV12-3/TRBV12-4	TRBJ2-3	14	CASSSTDTTDTQYF
TRBV9	TRBJ2-1	14	CASSSGQGWDEQFF
TRBV7-7	TRBJ2-2	16	CASSSEAGGPRGELFF
TRBV2	TRBJ2-7	14	CASSDTWEPYEQYF
TRBV10-3	TRBJ2-7	12	CAIAQRGYEQYF
TRBV7-3	TRBJ2-1	15	CASSPGGGAYNEQFF
TRBV4-3	TRBJ2-3	16	CASSLTSGGEVDTQYF
TRBV7-9	TRBJ2-5	12	CASSFLAPTQYF
TRBV30	TRBJ1-1	14	CARSTGIGNTEAFF
TRBV20-1	TRBJ2-1	15	CSARGEGISYNEQFF
TRBV12-3/TRBV12-4	TRBJ2-3	19	CASSTKHRDRGWRADTQYF
TRBV29-1	TRBJ2-1	15	CSVVRGLSSYNEQFF
TRBV28	TRBJ2-7	14	CASSLTDRGHEQYF
TRBV6-5	TRBJ2-7	13	CASSLAGGLEQYF
TRBV5-1	TRBJ1-5	18	CASSSRRQQGAANQPQHF
TRBV29-1	TRBJ2-7	12	CSVLQDSYEQYF
TRBV2	TRBJ2-5	15	CASNTNRLGEETQYF
TRBV5-1	TRBJ1-2	15	CASSLDQGSNYGYTF
TRBV28	TRBJ2-1	16	CASSLNRAGGYNEQFF
TRBV5-1	TRBJ1-1	13	CASSQDSNTEAFF
TRBV19	TRBJ2-1	14	CASSPGTSGIEQFF
TRBV12-3/TRBV12-4	TRBJ2-3	16	CASRRTSGLSTDTQYF
TRBV6-1	TRBJ1-1	13	CASRITGSTEAFF
TRBV28	TRBJ1-1	13	CASRGQEDTEAFF
TRBV14	TRBJ2-2	15	CASSLDGGLTGELFF
TRBV6-2/TRBV6-3	TRBJ1-2	12	CASSPSRQEHTF
TRBV29-1	TRBJ2-7	13	CSVEGGGSYEQYF
TRBV7-8	TRBJ1-1	14	CASSHGDTNTEAFF